This TCR beta chain was recovered during a study of regulatory T cells in long-lasting Graves disease. V trimming: 4 bases; J trimming: 5 bases; junction bases outside the gene matches: 10. The germline gives CDR1 KGHSH, CDR2 LQKENI. The CDR3 extends over 16 amino acids. Time point defined: newly diagnosed GD, antithyroid drugs for less than 3 months. Generation of the TCR library employed RNA extracted from PBMCs. This clonotype came up a few times. Building of the TCR beta libraries involved iRepertoire HTBI primers and Arm-PCR of CDR3 regions. TCRdb called the multiplex PCR reads again in MiXCR, with one record for every CDR3 protein. The sample yields about 520,000 distinct CDR3 sequences, more than 10% seen once. This same sample was also part of a study on T cells in Graves' hyperthyroidism and ophthalmopathy.

This rearrangement joins TRBV18 to TRBJ1-1; TRBD1 matches at 10 bases. This receptor was obtained from a woman aged 25-40 years with Graves disease. Sequencing used peripheral blood mononuclear cells (PBMCs), obtained at new diagnosis, from a patient treated with antithyroid drugs. For the CDR3, the DNA is TGTGCCAGCTCACGAGGGGACAGGGGTTTAGAGACTGAAGCTTTCTTT. This codes for CASSRGDRGLETEAFF. Supplemented by reference TRBV18 and TRBJ1-1, the full variable domain reads NAGVMQNPRHLVRRRGQEARLRCSPMKGHSHVYWYRQLPEEGLKFMVYLQKENIIDESGMPKERFSAEFPKEGPSILRIQQVVRGDSAAYFCASSRGDRGLETEAFFGQGTRLTVV.